This T cell receptor (beta chain) emerged from a study of shared clonotypes between healthy human individuals (dated by TCRdb to 2018 to 2020). With regard to the full study: The cohort comprised a couple of women and three men aged 18 to 49 years. Per donor, three plates each were used for CD4 naive and CD4 memory, two for CD8 naive, and one for CD8 memory. To estimate repertoire size and how much clonotypes are shared between individuals, the study performed deep sequencing of blood TCR repertoires from roughly five healthy adults. Different laboratories and diverse techniques were used to prepare libraries and sequence TCR repertoires, to increase sequencing depth and limit assay-specific biases. Leukapheresis yielded between about 0.94 and 8.9 billion PBMCs per donor. Overall study results and their limits: Pairwise subsampling led to the expectation that sequencing depth would affect the degree of clonotype sharing among donors. Naive subsets generally had larger estimated clonotype richness than memory subsets. Only blood was sampled, and tissue TCR repertoires likely differ from those in blood. Sharing across a few donors was observed for approximately 5% of naive CD4, under 4% of naive CD8, 2% to 2.5% of memory CD4, and roughly 0.4% of memory CD8 clonotypes. Even with the large sequencing depth, rarefaction of the sorted-subset datasets indicated that sequencing was incomplete. Compared with non-shared clonotypes, clonotypes shared by all four sorted-subset donors had higher generation probabilities. Because the study included a small number of donors, the genetic and exposure-history diversity represented was limited.

Trimming at the junction amounts to 5 bases on V and 3 bases on J, and the germline ends lie 12 bases apart. According to the germline V gene (reference sequence), CDR1 reads MNHEY and CDR2 reads SMNVEV. The CDR3 goes from the cysteine to the phenylalanine over 14 residues. The sequence is cut down to CDR3 DNA, 42 bases in frame from base 1. In the case of this clone: This receptor's antigen is unknown. The record has no base qualities; no much larger clone is one base away.

TCR CDR3 regions were amplified from genomic DNA by multiplex PCR using the deep immunoSEQ assay. Extracted genomic DNA from each cell subset was spread evenly across all wells of several immunoSEQ 96-well plates, with each plate serving as a replicate. For sorted subsets, each replicate PCR was loaded with roughly 190 ng genomic DNA, equivalent to 32,000 or so T cell genomes. Purified libraries were measured with a Qubit 3.0 fluorometer, size-checked on a Bioanalyzer 2100, and measured again with the KAPA Library Quantification kit. A separate single-read 150-cycle Illumina NextSeq 550 flow cell was used to sequence each immunoSEQ 96-well plate. Per the authors' processing: Because the immunoSEQ output held only junctional sequences and lacked quality scores, the filtering could not match the filtering applied to full-length reads. To assign V/J genes and CDR3, sequences were annotated against IMGT germline references using PyIR, a Python wrapper for IgBLAST v1.9. Any read was removed if the V/J assignment was weak (E-value above 1e-6), the CDR3 was missing, or the read contained stop codons, out-of-frame junctions, or ambiguous translated residues. V3J clonotypes were defined by identical inferred V gene, J gene, and CDR3 amino acid sequence. To compute the percentage overlap between repertoires, the number of shared unique clonotypes was divided by the size of the smaller repertoire. Repertoire richness was assessed with RTK rarefaction, the Chao1 estimator, and Recon v2.1 estimates of unobserved clonotypes. For all TCRbeta clonotypes obtained by the gDNA method from a few donors, generation probabilities were computed with OLGA. The table comes from immuneACCESS by way of TCRdb, which keeps in-frame sequences with V and J called. Part of the clones is missing from these tables; in studies checked, under half for an unresolved V gene and the rest for unknown reasons. V and J calls plus clone size are reproduced from that table; the DNA served to infer D and trimming. The sample contains about 650,000 clones, over 95% of them found a single time. Jointly, the top ten make up about 0.11% of the sample.

For the CD8 naive samples, CD45RO-negative cells were positively selected for CCR7, yielding a CD45RA+CCR7+ population from which TemRA cells were excluded. The donors were healthy, HIV-negative adults who had no recently reported acute infections or vaccinations. Only Caucasian adults living in Nashville, Tennessee, USA were represented among the donors. After blood collection by leukapheresis, PBMCs were isolated using Ficoll-Histopaque density gradient centrifugation and then cryopreserved in the vapor phase of liquid nitrogen. Purity and quantity of every magnetically sorted T cell population were checked by analytical flow cytometry. Genomic DNA was isolated from every sorted fraction and measured by UV absorbance on a Nanodrop 2000c.

The specimen was naive CD8+ T cells sorted from blood. According to the study, the label for this sample's cell subset or site signals: CD45RA+CCR7+. This clonotype originated in a woman aged 25 to 39 in good health. The V gene is TRBV27 and the J gene is TRBJ2-3, and perhaps TRBD1 as D gene, on 5 matching bases. The nucleotide sequence is TGTGCCAGCAGTGCAGGGATAGCAACAGATACGCAGTATTTT. It codes for CASSAGIATDTQYF.